Listed here are 11 T cell receptor beta chains from one sample, sequenced in a study of T cell responses to AZD1222 COVID-19 vaccine. Some clones are missing from TCRdb's copy, which holds only in-frame ones; the method was immunoSEQ multiplex PCR. The table includes fewer than 200,000 clones, 85% to 90% detected once. The sample in question was peripheral blood, obtained on day 0 of AZD1222 vaccination. These TCRs come from an adult in good health.

This rearrangement joins TRBV5-4 to TRBJ2-1; 8 nucleotides agree with TRBD2. This CDR3 has 13 amino acids. Looked up from germline, CDR1 is SGHNT and CDR2 is YYREEE (reference sequence). Losses at the gene ends were 6 bases for V and 6 bases for J; bases not matched to a gene: 5. CDR3 amino acids: CASKTSGGNEQFF. The DNA for the CDR3 is TGTGCCAGCAAAACTAGCGGAGGCAATGAGCAGTTCTTC.

This clone came up once. This chain connects TRBV30 to TRBJ2-1; 8 positions match TRBD2. CDR1 and CDR2 from the germline V gene are GTSNPN and SVGIG (reference sequence). CDR3 length equals 14 residues. V lost 2 bases, J lost 7 bases, and 7 bases stayed unmatched. Here the CDR3 DNA reads TGTGCCTGGAGTTATAGCGGGGTTCGAAATGAGCAGTTCTTC. This translates into CAWSYSGVRNEQFF.

The chain recombines TRBV5-6 with TRBJ1-5; TRBD1 matches at 9 bases. With V trimmed by 4 bases and J by 4 bases, 9 bases remained unmatched. Germline CDR1 and CDR2: SGHDT and YYEEEE. This CDR3 has 16 amino acids. CDR3 amino acids: CASSLFPGQGNQPQHF. The DNA of the CDR3 is TGTGCCAGCAGCCTTTTCCCGGGACAGGGAAATCAGCCCCAGCATTTT.

V and J are TRBV6-5 and TRBJ1-2; 7 bases are a match to TRBD1. With 0 bases clipped from V and 4 bases from J, the junction kept 5 bases outside the gene matches. Germline V lookup: CDR1 MNHEY, CDR2 SVGAGI. There are 15 residues in the CDR3. This CDR3 reads CASSYSRQGGYGYTF. The CDR3 region has the DNA TGTGCCAGCAGTTACTCTCGACAGGGCGGCTATGGCTACACCTTC.

V and J are TRBV7-9 and TRBJ1-6; 8 nucleotides match TRBD1. Germline CDR1 SEHNR, CDR2 FQNEAQ (reference sequence). J gave up 5 bases and V 4 bases, and 7 bases lay outside the gene matches. The CDR3 runs 16 residues. DNA for the CDR3: TGTGCCAGCAGCTCACCTCCGGGACAGGATAATTCACCCCTCCACTTT. Translating gives CASSSPPGQDNSPLHF.

This sequence joins TRBV6-1 and TRBJ1-2, with D hard to call. Trimming removed 6 bases at V and 8 bases at J, with 22 bases between. The CDR3 runs 15 residues. Per germline, CDR1 MNHNS and CDR2 SASEGT. The CDR3 DNA is TGTGCCAGCAGCAGAGACCCGCTAAGGACTGGGGGCTACACCTTC. This sequence encodes CASSRDPLRTGGYTF.

V gene TRBV28 combines with J gene TRBJ1-4; possible D gene TRBD1, 5 bases. The V end lost 5 bases, the J end lost 0 bases, and 10 bases lay between the germline ends. Germline CDR1 MDHEN, CDR2 SYDVKM. This CDR3 is built from 15 residues. The CDR3 coding sequence is TGTGCCAGCAGTCTCGGGACGACAACTAATGAAAAACTGTTTTTT. Protein sequence: CASSLGTTTNEKLFF. Combining the CDR3 with reference TRBV28 and TRBJ1-4 gives the whole variable domain DVKVTQSSRYLVKRTGEKVFLECVQDMDHENMFWYRQDPGLGLRLIYFSYDVKMKEKGDIPEGYSVSREKKERFSLILESASTNQTSMYLCASSLGTTTNEKLFFGSGTQLSVL.

J is TRBJ1-1 and V is TRBV27, with a possible D match to TRBD1 (5 bases). V dropped 5 bases and J dropped 3 bases, with 19 bases sitting between them. Germline lookup yields CDR1 MNHEY and CDR2 SMNVEV (reference sequence). There are 16 residues in the CDR3. This CDR3 reads CASSPPPGREDTEAFF. CDR3 sequence (DNA): TGTGCCAGCAGTCCTCCTCCTGGCAGGGAGGACACTGAAGCTTTCTTT.

This chain connects TRBV11-2 to TRBJ2-3; tentatively, D is TRBD2 (5 bases). Germline V gene sequence: CDR1 SGHAT, CDR2 FQNNGV. The V gene lost 1 base and the J gene lost 1 base, with 9 bases spanning the gap. This CDR3 has 15 amino acids. The chain's CDR3 is CASSLGSGGTDTQYF. In DNA, the CDR3 is TGTGCCAGCAGCTTAGGTTCCGGGGGCACAGATACGCAGTATTTT.

The chain joins TRBV6-4 to TRBJ2-3; tentatively, D is TRBD1 (6 bases). The CDR3 runs to 13 residues. Germline CDR1 is MRHNA and CDR2 is SNTAGT. Trimming left V 4 bases short and J 4 bases short, with 9 bases between. The CDR3 loop reads CASSVQGADTQYF. The CDR3 DNA reads as TGTGCCAGCAGTGTACAGGGAGCAGATACGCAGTATTTT.

CDR3: CASSHGTVNEKLFF. For the CDR3, the DNA is TGCGCCAGCAGCCACGGGACAGTTAATGAAAAACTGTTTTTT. The chain employs TRBV5-1 and TRBJ1-4; 7 bases agree with TRBD1. This CDR3 is 14 amino acids long. V lost 4 bases to trimming and J lost 4 bases; unmatched junction nucleotides: 4. Looked up from germline, CDR1 is SGHRS and CDR2 is YFSETQ.